This T cell receptor (beta chain) was obtained from a study of shared clonotypes between healthy human individuals. Every contributor of samples was a Caucasian grown-up residing in Nashville, Tennessee. Source study methods: In the immunoSEQ data, sequences were junction-only and lacked quality scores, so filtering differed. The method was immunoSEQ multiplex PCR; TCRdb's version includes in-frame clones alone and lacks a portion of them. The D gene and trimming were derived from the DNA, and the V and J assignments and clone size from that table. The profile shows 400,000 to 550,000 clones, 79% of them singletons. The CDR3 length is 12 residues. Germline V lookup: CDR1 LNHNV, CDR2 YYDKDF (reference sequence). V shed 5 bases and J shed 15 bases, with 14 bases lying between them.

The V call is TRBV15, the J call TRBJ1-6; no definite D call. The clonotype originates from a woman in her thirties or forties in good health. Some clones in this sample may be carry-over from other donors' samples. Sequencing was done on a sample of PBMCs. DNA for the CDR3: TGTGCCACCAGCCTAGACCAAGGACGCCTCCACTTT. It encodes CATSLDQGRLHF.